This TCR beta chain was retrieved from a study of blood T cell repertoires in COVID-19. As for the study in general: From the United States, Italy and Spain came samples of acute and convalescent COVID-19. T cells, B-cell-depleted T cells, or PBMCs supplied cDNA or gDNA.

With 3 bases clipped from V and 5 bases from J, the junction kept 6 bases outside the gene matches. The germline V gene encodes CDR1 DFQATT and CDR2 SNEGSKA (reference sequence). This CDR3 contains 14 residues. Authors' analysis steps: The authors estimated nucleated cell counts from reference gene primer amplification. Libraries were prepared by immunoSEQ multiplex PCR; TCRdb keeps only in-frame clonotypes and omits some of them. The V and J calls and the clone size are those of that table, but D and trimming were determined from the DNA. Here the sample spans under 150,000 clones, roughly 85% being singletons.

The sequence came from a man between 60 and 75 years old with acute or convalescent COVID-19. The chain has TRBV20-1 and TRBJ1-5; TRBD1 aligns across 8 bases. The sequenced sample consisted of peripheral blood. This CDR3 is CSASSPGGHQPQHF. The CDR3 DNA follows: TGCAGTGCTAGTTCGCCAGGGGGCCATCAGCCCCAGCATTTT.